This record looks at one T cell receptor beta chain sequence and its context. Produced via immunoSEQ multiplex PCR; TCRdb's table is partial and in-frame only. This table holds fewer than 200,000 clones, roughly 89% found once. The source of the sample is a study of blood T cell repertoires in COVID-19. For the study at large: From T cells, B-cell-depleted T cells, or PBMCs came the material, which was cDNA or gDNA.

This CDR3 contains 15 residues. Trimming left V 2 bases short and J 0 bases short, with 11 bases between. Germline CDR1 SGDLS, CDR2 YYNGEE. Material: peripheral blood. The source of this sequence is an older woman with COVID-19, enrolled during active disease. V and J are TRBV9 and TRBJ1-2; D gene unclear. The CDR3 is CASSVRSQANYGYTF. The CDR3, as DNA: TGTGCCAGCAGCGTCCGGTCTCAAGCTAACTATGGCTACACCTTC.